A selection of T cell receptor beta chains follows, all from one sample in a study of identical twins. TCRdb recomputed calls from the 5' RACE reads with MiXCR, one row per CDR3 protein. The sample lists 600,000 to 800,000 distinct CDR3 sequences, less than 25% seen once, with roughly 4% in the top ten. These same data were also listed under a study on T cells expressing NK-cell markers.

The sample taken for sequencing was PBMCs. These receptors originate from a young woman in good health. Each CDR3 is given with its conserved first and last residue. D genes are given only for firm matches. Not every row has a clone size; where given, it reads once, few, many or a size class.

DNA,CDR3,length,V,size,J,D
TGCAGCGTTGAATCCGGGACAGGGAACTATGGCTACACCTTC,CSVESGTGNYGYTF,14,TRBV29-1,NA,TRBJ1-2,TRBD1
TGTGCCAGCAGCCAACAGATCGGGGGCCGGAATGAGCAGTTCTTC,CASSQQIGGRNEQFF,15,TRBV7-8,NA,TRBJ2-1,NA
TGTGCCAGCAGCTTAATCCAGGGAACATCCTACGAGCAGTACTTC,CASSLIQGTSYEQYF,15,TRBV7-2,once,TRBJ2-7,NA
TGTGCCAGCAGCCAAGAAGGGGGCCGCTATGGCTACACCTTC,CASSQEGGRYGYTF,14,TRBV4-2,NA,TRBJ1-2,TRBD1
TGCAGTGCTGGGTGGGGTGGGGAGCTGTTTTTT,CSAGWGGELFF,11,TRBV20-1,NA,TRBJ2-2,NA
TGCAGTGCTAGTAGGTCAGGGGATAGAAAGGAATTATGGACTGAAGCTTTCTTT,CSASRSGDRKELWTEAFF,18,TRBV20-1,NA,TRBJ1-1,NA
TGCAGTGCTAGCCGGCAGAGCATTCAGTACTTC,CSASRQSIQYF,11,TRBV20-1,many,TRBJ2-4,NA
TGTGCCAGCAGCATTTCCGGGACTAGCGGCACAGATACGCAGTATTTT,CASSISGTSGTDTQYF,16,TRBV7-2,few,TRBJ2-3,TRBD2
TGCAGTGCTAGCTTGCACTCGGGGAATGAGCAGTTCTTC,CSASLHSGNEQFF,13,TRBV20-1,few,TRBJ2-1,NA
TGCAGTGCTAGAGGTCCGGGGGGTAATGAGCAGTTCTTC,CSARGPGGNEQFF,13,TRBV20-1,few,TRBJ2-1,TRBD2
TGTGCCAGCAGTTACGCGGGGGGGCAAAATGAGCAGTTCTTC,CASSYAGGQNEQFF,14,TRBV27,once,TRBJ2-1,TRBD2
TGTGCCATAGGGACAGGGAAGGGAGAGACCCAGTACTTC,CAIGTGKGETQYF,13,TRBV10-3,NA,TRBJ2-5,TRBD1
TGTGCCAGCAGTTACTCGGGTGCGGGGGCTAAAGAGACCCAGTACTTC,CASSYSGAGAKETQYF,16,TRBV6-5,NA,TRBJ2-5,NA
TGTGCCAGAGGGGACAGCAGCTACGAGCAGTACTTC,CARGDSSYEQYF,12,TRBV2,NA,TRBJ2-7,TRBD1
TGTGCCAGCAGTTTTAGGTCCGGGGGGATCTATGGCTACACCTTC,CASSFRSGGIYGYTF,15,TRBV12-3/TRBV12-4,few,TRBJ1-2,NA
TGTGCCACCAGTGATCTGACAGGGGTCGAGCAGTTCTTC,CATSDLTGVEQFF,13,TRBV24-1,few,TRBJ2-1,TRBD1
TGCAGTGCTGTGACCGGACAACACTATGGCTACACCTTC,CSAVTGQHYGYTF,13,TRBV20-1,NA,TRBJ1-2,NA
TGTGCCATCAGTGGGGCCTCGGATTACTACGAGCAGTACTTC,CAISGASDYYEQYF,14,TRBV10-3,NA,TRBJ2-7,NA
TGCAGTGCTGGAGGACTAGCGGGATCCATCCTCATCCCCTACGAGCAGTACTTC,CSAGGLAGSILIPYEQYF,18,TRBV20-1,NA,TRBJ2-7,TRBD2
TGTGCTAGTGGTTTGCCGATCGGACCGGACACCGGGGAGCTGTTTTTT,CASGLPIGPDTGELFF,16,TRBV12-5,few,TRBJ2-2,NA
TGCGCCAGCAGCTTGGTTGGGACAGCAGTCACTGAAGCTTTCTTT,CASSLVGTAVTEAFF,15,TRBV5-1,NA,TRBJ1-1,TRBD1
TGTGCCAGCACAATTCGAGAGACCCAGTACTTC,CASTIRETQYF,11,TRBV6-5,NA,TRBJ2-5,NA
TGTGCCATCAGTGACTACAGGGCAGGTGCTTTCTTT,CAISDYRAGAFF,12,TRBV10-3,few,TRBJ1-1,NA
TGTGCCAGCAGTTTAATCCCCTTGGGCAGCTACGAGCAGTACTTC,CASSLIPLGSYEQYF,15,TRBV27,many,TRBJ2-7,NA
TGCAGCGTGGCGGGGGCGGGAGATACGCAGTATTTT,CSVAGAGDTQYF,12,TRBV29-1,few,TRBJ2-3,NA
TGTGCCAGCAGGCCGGGTTCCAATGAGCAGTTCTTC,CASRPGSNEQFF,12,TRBV12-3/TRBV12-4,NA,TRBJ2-1,NA
TGTGCCAGCAGAGAGACTAGCGGAGCCTACGAGCAGTACTTC,CASRETSGAYEQYF,14,TRBV7-2,NA,TRBJ2-7,TRBD2
TGCGCCAGCAGCCTTCTCACGTCTAGCCGGCACACCGGGGAGCTGTTTTTT,CASSLLTSSRHTGELFF,17,TRBV4-3,NA,TRBJ2-2,NA
TGTGCCAGCAGCTTAGGGGTAACAGGGATGGAGAATCAGCCCCAGCATTTT,CASSLGVTGMENQPQHF,17,TRBV7-9,NA,TRBJ1-5,NA
TGCAGTGCGCGACAGGTCCGATCTGGCTACACCTTC,CSARQVRSGYTF,12,TRBV20-1,NA,TRBJ1-2,NA
TGCGCCAGCAGCTCGGACAGGGGCTACACCTTC,CASSSDRGYTF,11,TRBV5-1,NA,TRBJ1-2,TRBD1
TGCGCCAGCAGCGCCTTTGCCGCGGGGGGTTACAATGAGCAGTTCTTC,CASSAFAAGGYNEQFF,16,TRBV5-1,few,TRBJ2-1,TRBD2
TGTGCCAGCAGTTACTCCGGCGGGAGGGCCCAAGGTGAGCAGTACTTC,CASSYSGGRAQGEQYF,16,TRBV6-5,NA,TRBJ2-7,TRBD2
TGCAGTGCACGGGACCGGGGACTAGATGACACCGGGGAGCTGTTTTTT,CSARDRGLDDTGELFF,16,TRBV20-1,few,TRBJ2-2,TRBD2
TGTGCCAGCAGTAGACAGCAGGGGAAGTACACCTTC,CASSRQQGKYTF,12,TRBV6-5,few,TRBJ1-2,NA
TGTGCCAGCAGGGCGGGGGGATTTGTAACAAATGAGCAGTTCTTC,CASRAGGFVTNEQFF,15,TRBV7-2,NA,TRBJ2-1,TRBD2
TGTGCCAGCAATGATGTGGGAGAAGTGGAGCAGTACTTC,CASNDVGEVEQYF,13,TRBV2,many,TRBJ2-7,NA
TGCAGCGTGGCAAGGGGACTTAATGAGCAGTTCTTC,CSVARGLNEQFF,12,TRBV29-1,many,TRBJ2-1,NA
TGCGCCAGCAGCGCAACAGTGGTGGGCTCCTACGAGCAGTACTTC,CASSATVVGSYEQYF,15,TRBV5-1,NA,TRBJ2-7,NA
TGCAGTGCTAGGAAACAGGGGAATAATTCACCCCTCCACTTT,CSARKQGNNSPLHF,14,TRBV20-1,many,TRBJ1-6,TRBD1
TGTGCCAGCAGACCTAGCGGGGTTAACACCGGGGAGCTGTTTTTT,CASRPSGVNTGELFF,15,TRBV12-3/TRBV12-4,many,TRBJ2-2,TRBD2
TGTGCCAGCAGCGTCACCACTAGCGGGGTCAAGCAGTACTTC,CASSVTTSGVKQYF,14,TRBV9,few,TRBJ2-7,TRBD2
TGTGCCAGCAGTCGGACTAGCGGGGGGGTAGGGGAGCAGTTCTTC,CASSRTSGGVGEQFF,15,TRBV12-3/TRBV12-4,few,TRBJ2-1,TRBD2
TGCAGCGTTGAAGAAGGAGCGGGAGTAATCTATGAGCAGTTCTTC,CSVEEGAGVIYEQFF,15,TRBV29-1,NA,TRBJ2-1,TRBD2
TGCAGTGCTAGAGATCGGAGGGGGGGATTGGGCGAGCAGTACTTC,CSARDRRGGLGEQYF,15,TRBV20-1,few,TRBJ2-7,NA
TGTGCCATCAGTGCCGGGGAATACTACGAGCAGTACTTC,CAISAGEYYEQYF,13,TRBV10-3,few,TRBJ2-7,NA
TGCAGTGCTAGAGAGAGACAATTTGGACAGCCCCAGCATTTT,CSARERQFGQPQHF,14,TRBV20-1,NA,TRBJ1-5,NA
TGCGCCAGCAGCCAAGTTTATAGCATGATCGGGGAGCTGTTTTTT,CASSQVYSMIGELFF,15,TRBV4-3,NA,TRBJ2-2,NA
TGTGCCAGCTCACGCCTGGACTACACGCAGTATTTT,CASSRLDYTQYF,12,TRBV18,few,TRBJ2-3,NA
TGTGCCAGCAGCTCCCGGGACAGTAATTCACCCCTCCACTTT,CASSSRDSNSPLHF,14,TRBV6-1,NA,TRBJ1-6,TRBD1